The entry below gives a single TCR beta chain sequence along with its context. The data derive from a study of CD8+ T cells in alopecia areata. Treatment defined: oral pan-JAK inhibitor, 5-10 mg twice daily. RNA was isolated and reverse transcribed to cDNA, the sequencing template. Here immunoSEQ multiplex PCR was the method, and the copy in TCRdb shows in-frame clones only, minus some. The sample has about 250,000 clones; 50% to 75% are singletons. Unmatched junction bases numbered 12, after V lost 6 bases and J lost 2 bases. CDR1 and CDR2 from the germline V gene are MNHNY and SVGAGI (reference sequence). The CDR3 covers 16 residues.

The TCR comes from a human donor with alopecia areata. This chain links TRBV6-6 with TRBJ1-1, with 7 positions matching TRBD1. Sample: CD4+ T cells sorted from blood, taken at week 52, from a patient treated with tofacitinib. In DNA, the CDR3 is TGTGCCAGCAGCCCTCCCAAAAGGGGGCTAAACACTGAAGCTTTCTTT. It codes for CASSPPKRGLNTEAFF.